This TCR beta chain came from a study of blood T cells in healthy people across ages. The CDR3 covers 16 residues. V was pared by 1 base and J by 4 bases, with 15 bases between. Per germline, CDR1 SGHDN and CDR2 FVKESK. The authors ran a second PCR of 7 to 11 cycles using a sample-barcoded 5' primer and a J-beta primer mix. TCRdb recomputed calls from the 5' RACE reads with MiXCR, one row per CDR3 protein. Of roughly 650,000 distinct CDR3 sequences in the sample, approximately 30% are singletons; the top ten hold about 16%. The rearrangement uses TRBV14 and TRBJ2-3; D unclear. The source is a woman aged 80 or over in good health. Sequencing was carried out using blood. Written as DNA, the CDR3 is TGTGCCAGCAGCCAAGCAGGCCTTCTTGGCCCAGATACGCAGTATTTT. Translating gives CASSQAGLLGPDTQYF.